These 26 T cell receptor beta chains originate from one sample sequenced in a study of cytomegalovirus exposure and HLA in healthy donors. Profiling relied on immunoSEQ multiplex PCR, and the TCRdb table lists in-frame clones only, not all of them. In the table there are approximately 76,000 clones, 85% to 95% of which are singletons. Sequences were obtained from PBMCs. These receptor sequences come from a woman under 30 in good health and CMV-seronegative.

This sequence joins TRBV11-1 and TRBJ2-3; 10 nucleotides agree with TRBD2. The CDR3 consists of 15 residues. Germline CDR1 reads SGHAT; CDR2 reads FQDESV (reference sequence). Trimming removed 3 bases from V and 5 bases from J; junction bases left unmatched: 5. The CDR3 loop is CASSFTSGIGDTQYF. CDR3 bases: TGTGCCAGCAGCTTTACTAGCGGGATCGGAGATACGCAGTATTTT. The variable domain in full, with the rest retrieved from reference TRBV11-1 and TRBJ2-3, is EAEVAQSPRYKITEKSQAVAFWCDPISGHATLYWYRQILGQGPELLVQFQDESVVDDSQLPKDRFSAERLKGVDSTLKIQPAELGDSAMYLCASSFTSGIGDTQYFGPGTRLTVL.

The chain has TRBV6-1 and TRBJ1-2; 7 positions agree with TRBD1. Germline-derived CDR1 and CDR2 are MNHNS and SASEGT. Trimming removed 1 base from V and 10 bases from J; junction bases left unmatched: 9. The CDR3 runs to 14 residues. Written as DNA, the CDR3 is TGTGCCAGCAGTGAAGTGACGCAGGGACAGCTCTACACCTTC. Its protein product is CASSEVTQGQLYTF.

This clone has just a few counts. The V gene is TRBV7-2, the J gene TRBJ2-7; the D gene is possibly TRBD2 (5 bases). V lost 1 base to trimming and J lost 5 bases, with 12 bases between them. CDR3 length equals 14 residues. Germline V gene sequence: CDR1 SGHTA, CDR2 FQGNSA. As DNA, the CDR3 is TGTGCCAGCAGCTTAGTCAGCGGCAGCGACGAGCAGTACTTC. Its translation is CASSLVSGSDEQYF.

The chain is built from TRBV18 and TRBJ1-2; 9 nucleotides match TRBD1. This CDR3 is 17 amino acids long. Germline-derived CDR1 and CDR2 are KGHSH and LQKENI. The J segment lost 4 bases and the V segment lost 3 bases, leaving 12 bases of the junction unmatched. The CDR3 bases are TGTGCCAGCTCACCGACCCCGGACAGGGGTTTCAGCTATGGCTACACCTTC. The encoded protein is CASSPTPDRGFSYGYTF.

CDR3: CASSQEGFDLSYEQYF. The CDR3 DNA reads as TGTGCCAGCAGCCAAGAGGGTTTCGACCTGTCCTACGAGCAGTACTTC. This chain links TRBV7-9 with TRBJ2-7, with D possibly being TRBD2 (5 bases). Deletions cut 5 bases from V and 1 base from J, with 18 bases between. Germline V lookup: CDR1 SEHNR, CDR2 FQNEAQ (reference sequence). This CDR3 has 16 amino acids.

The V gene is TRBV5-4, the J gene TRBJ2-7; 10 nucleotides line up with TRBD2. Germline CDR1 and CDR2: SGHNT and YYREEE (reference sequence). The CDR3 covers 14 residues. The trim removed 4 bases at V and 4 bases at J, leaving 5 bases unmatched. CDR3 DNA sequence: TGTGCCAGCAGCAGAGCGGGGGGGGTATACGAGCAGTACTTC. This codes for CASSRAGGVYEQYF.

The V gene is TRBV5-4, the J gene TRBJ2-7, with TRBD1 matching over 9 bases. Germline assignment: CDR1 SGHNT and CDR2 YYREEE (reference sequence). Losses at the gene ends were 3 bases for V and 2 bases for J; bases not matched to a gene: 6. The CDR3 length is 15 residues. This CDR3 reads CASSWKRQGAYEQYF. In nucleotides, the CDR3 is TGTGCCAGCAGCTGGAAGAGACAGGGGGCCTACGAGCAGTACTTC.

V usage is TRBV5-1 and J usage is TRBJ2-1, with 11 bases that match TRBD2. Germline CDR1 reads SGHRS; CDR2 reads YFSETQ. The CDR3 contains 15 residues. The junction had 7 bases not matched to a gene; V was cut back by 3 bases and J by 8 bases. The DNA for the CDR3 is TGCGCCAGCAGCTCCCTAGCGGGGGGTTATGATGAGCAGTTCTTC. Protein: CASSSLAGGYDEQFF. Complete variable domain (other parts from reference TRBV5-1 and TRBJ2-1): KAGVTQTPRYLIKTRGQQVTLSCSPISGHRSVSWYQQTPGQGLQFLFEYFSETQRNKGNFPGRFSGRQFSNSRSEMNVSTLELGDSALYLCASSSLAGGYDEQFFGPGTRLTVL.

The chain employs TRBV5-1 and TRBJ1-1; 7 bases match TRBD1. The CDR3 spans 14 residues. CDR1 SGHRS and CDR2 YFSETQ come from the germline V gene. Germline trimming cut 3 bases from V and 4 bases from J; bases unmatched to any gene: 6. CDR3: CASSSTGATTEAFF. Here the CDR3 DNA reads TGCGCCAGCAGCTCCACAGGGGCTACCACTGAAGCTTTCTTT.

The chain joins TRBV4-2 to TRBJ1-3; a possible D gene is TRBD1 (5 bases). The CDR3 has 17 residues. From germline, CDR1 is LGHNA and CDR2 YNFKEQ. V gave up 0 bases and J gave up 0 bases, with 12 bases separating them. The chain's CDR3 is CASSQDSGILSGNTIYF. DNA of the CDR3: TGTGCCAGCAGCCAAGATTCAGGGATCCTCTCTGGAAACACCATATATTTT.

This clone showed up just once. The gene calls are TRBV30 and TRBJ1-5, with 7 bases matching TRBD1. Trimming removed 5 bases from V and 6 bases from J; junction bases left unmatched: 10. CDR1 and CDR2 from the germline V gene are GTSNPN and SVGIG (reference sequence). The CDR3 is 14 residues long. CDR3 in amino acids: CAWGQTGLGQPQHF. CDR3 coding DNA: TGTGCCTGGGGCCAGACAGGGCTTGGTCAGCCCCAGCATTTT.

V and J are TRBV28 and TRBJ2-1; D gene unclear. V lost 3 bases and J 7 bases, leaving 4 bases between the germline ends. The CDR3 is made up of 11 amino acids. Germline V gene sequence: CDR1 MDHEN, CDR2 SYDVKM. CDR3 in DNA: TGTGCCAGCAGTTTGAGGAATGAGCAGTTCTTC. Its translation is CASSLRNEQFF.

The chain is built from TRBV7-3 and TRBJ2-7, with D perhaps TRBD2 (6 bases). V lost 4 bases, J lost 5 bases, and 15 bases lay in between. This CDR3 is built from 14 residues. CDR1 SGHTA and CDR2 FQGTGA come from the germline V gene. The CDR3 nucleotides read TGTGCCAGCAGCTCTAGCGACCGAGGAGACGAGCAGTACTTC. It encodes CASSSSDRGDEQYF. Complete variable domain (other parts from reference TRBV7-3 and TRBJ2-7): GAGVSQTPSNKVTEKGKYVELRCDPISGHTALYWYRQSLGQGPEFLIYFQGTGAADDSGLPNDRFFAVRPEGSVSTLKIQRTERGDSAVYLCASSSSDRGDEQYFGPGTRLTVT.

The chain carries TRBV11-3 and TRBJ1-3, with 7 bases identical to TRBD1. Germline CDR1 and CDR2: SGHNT and YENEEA. The ends lost 7 bases at V and 4 bases at J; junction bases unmatched: 4. CDR3 length equals 13 residues. In DNA, the CDR3 is TGTGCCAGCACCACAGGGGAGGGAAACACCATATATTTT. It encodes CASTTGEGNTIYF.

The rearrangement joins TRBV7-8 to TRBJ2-7, with D perhaps matching TRBD2 (5 bases). V shed 5 bases and J shed 0 bases, with 20 bases lying between them. Germline-derived CDR1 and CDR2 are SGHVS and FQNEAQ. CDR3 length: 17 amino acids. As DNA, the CDR3 is TGTGCCAGCAGCCCCACCGCCAGCGGAGGAAGCTCCTACGAGCAGTACTTC. This encodes CASSPTASGGSSYEQYF. The full variable domain, completed using reference TRBV7-8 and TRBJ2-7, is GAGVSQSPRYKVAKRGQDVALRCDPISGHVSLFWYQQALGQGPEFLTYFQNEAQLDKSGLPSDRFFAERPEGSVSTLKIQRTQQEDSAVYLCASSPTASGGSSYEQYFGPGTRLTVT.

The chain couples TRBV19 to TRBJ2-7, with TRBD1 identical over 11 bases. Per germline, CDR1 LNHDA and CDR2 SQIVND (reference sequence). This CDR3 has 15 amino acids. J lost 4 bases, V lost 3 bases, and 5 bases had no gene match. CDR3 sequence reads: CASSIGQGAKYEQYF. The CDR3 DNA follows: TGTGCCAGTAGTATTGGACAGGGGGCAAAATACGAGCAGTACTTC.

Only one count was recorded for this clone. The chain employs TRBV5-6 and TRBJ2-7; D is undetermined. Looked up from germline, CDR1 is SGHDT and CDR2 is YYEEEE. Deletions cut 6 bases from V and 1 base from J, with 5 bases between. The CDR3 loop spans 11 amino acids. CDR3 nucleotide sequence: TGTGCCAGCACCCCTTCCTACGAGCAGTACTTC. This gives the protein CASTPSYEQYF.

The chain links TRBV13 to TRBJ2-1; 12 bases map to TRBD2. The length of the CDR3 is 17 residues. With V trimmed by 5 bases and J by 7 bases, 12 bases remained unmatched. The germline CDR1 and CDR2 sequences are PRHDT and FYEKMQ (reference sequence). The CDR3: CASSPRPLAGGGNEQFF. For the CDR3, the DNA is TGTGCCAGCAGCCCGCGCCCCCTAGCGGGAGGGGGAAATGAGCAGTTCTTC. Full variable domain (missing parts from reference TRBV13 and TRBJ2-1): AAGVIQSPRHLIKEKRETATLKCYPIPRHDTVYWYQQGPGQDPQFLISFYEKMQSDKGSIPDRFSAQQFSDYHSELNMSSLELGDSALYFCASSPRPLAGGGNEQFFGPGTRLTVL.

The chain is built from TRBV5-1 and TRBJ2-6; 8 nucleotides agree with TRBD1. This CDR3 has 18 amino acids. Germline-derived CDR1 and CDR2 are SGHRS and YFSETQ. Unmatched junction bases numbered 10, after V lost 5 bases and J lost 0 bases. The CDR3 region is CASRPQDREISGANVLTF. The CDR3 nucleotides are TGCGCCAGCAGGCCTCAGGACAGGGAAATCTCTGGGGCCAACGTCCTGACTTTC.

The J gene is TRBJ1-1, the V gene TRBV5-1, with D possibly being TRBD1 (6 bases). There are 14 residues in the CDR3. Germline values: CDR1 SGHRS, CDR2 YFSETQ. V lost 4 bases, J lost 12 bases, and 22 bases lay in between. The CDR3 DNA sequence: TGCGCCAGCAGCCCGATTTCAATCCGGGACATCTCTTTCTTT. Its protein is CASSPISIRDISFF.

In this sample, this clone turned up many times. The rearrangement joins TRBV21-1 to TRBJ1-2. TRBV21-1 is shown as a pseudogene. This CDR3 has 19 amino acids. CDR3 amino acids: CASSKQGLLGRETNYGYTF. The CDR3 nucleotides read TGTGCCAGCAGCAAACAGGGGTTATTGGGGAGGGAGACTAACTATGGCTACACCTTC.

This clone was counted a few times. The rearrangement uses TRBV2 and TRBJ1-6; 9 nucleotides match TRBD1. Per germline, CDR1 SNHLY and CDR2 FYNNEI. With V trimmed by 6 bases and J by 6 bases, 6 bases remained unmatched. The length of the CDR3 is 15 residues. CDR3 residues: CASREGQGLNSPLHF. CDR3 coding DNA: TGTGCCAGCAGGGAGGGACAGGGCCTTAATTCACCCCTCCACTTT.

This clone was detected only once. The rearrangement links TRBV6-5 to TRBJ2-5; D gene ambiguous. This CDR3 spans 11 amino acids. Trimming left V 2 bases short and J 5 bases short, with 3 bases between. Germline CDR1 is MNHEY and CDR2 is SVGAGI. The CDR3 DNA sequence: TGTGCCAGCAGTTACCTGGAGACCCAGTACTTC. Its protein is CASSYLETQYF.

The chain joins TRBV5-1 to TRBJ2-5; 8 bases map to TRBD2. The J segment lost 1 base and the V segment lost 4 bases, leaving 12 bases of the junction unmatched. Germline CDR1 and CDR2: SGHRS and YFSETQ. The CDR3 covers 17 residues. DNA of the CDR3: TGCGCCAGCAGCCCCCCTCGTAGCGGGGACCTCCAAGAGACCCAGTACTTC. It codes for CASSPPRSGDLQETQYF.

This clone was seen once. The V gene is TRBV27, the J gene TRBJ2-1; no definite D call. The germline V gene has CDR1 MNHEY and CDR2 SMNVEV (reference sequence). With 6 bases removed from V and 4 bases from J, the gap between germline ends came to 22 bases. The CDR3 is made up of 17 amino acids. As DNA, the CDR3 is TGTGCCAGCAGCCCCCTGACCAGCGAGTCTACTTACAATGAGCAGTTCTTC. The encoded protein is CASSPLTSESTYNEQFF.

This chain uses TRBV28 with TRBJ2-7; D perhaps matches TRBD1 (6 bases). Trimming pared 2 bases from V and 2 bases from J, leaving 10 bases between. Germline V gene lookup returns CDR1 MDHEN and CDR2 SYDVKM. CDR3 length equals 14 residues. CDR3 protein: CASSLEQGAYEQYF. The CDR3 DNA follows: TGTGCCAGCAGTTTAGAACAGGGAGCCTACGAGCAGTACTTC.